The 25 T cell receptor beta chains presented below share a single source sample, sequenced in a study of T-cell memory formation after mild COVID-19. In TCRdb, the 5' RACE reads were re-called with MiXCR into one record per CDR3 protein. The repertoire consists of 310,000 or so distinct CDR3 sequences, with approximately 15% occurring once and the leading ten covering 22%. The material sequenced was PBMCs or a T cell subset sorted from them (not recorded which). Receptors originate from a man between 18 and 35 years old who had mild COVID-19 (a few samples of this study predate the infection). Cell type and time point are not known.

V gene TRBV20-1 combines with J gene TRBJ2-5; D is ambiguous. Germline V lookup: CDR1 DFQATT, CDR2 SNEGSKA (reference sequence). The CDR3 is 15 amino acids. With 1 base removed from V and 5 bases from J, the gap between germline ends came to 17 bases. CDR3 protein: CSARGQGAGRETQYF. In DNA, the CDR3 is TGCAGTGCTAGAGGCCAAGGTGCTGGCCGTGAGACCCAGTACTTC.

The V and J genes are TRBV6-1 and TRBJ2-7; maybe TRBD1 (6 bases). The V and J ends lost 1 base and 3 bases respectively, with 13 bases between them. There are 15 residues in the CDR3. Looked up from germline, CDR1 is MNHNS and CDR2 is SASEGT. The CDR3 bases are TGTGCCAGCAGTGAAGGGGTGGTCAGGGGCTACGAGCAGTACTTC. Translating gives CASSEGVVRGYEQYF.

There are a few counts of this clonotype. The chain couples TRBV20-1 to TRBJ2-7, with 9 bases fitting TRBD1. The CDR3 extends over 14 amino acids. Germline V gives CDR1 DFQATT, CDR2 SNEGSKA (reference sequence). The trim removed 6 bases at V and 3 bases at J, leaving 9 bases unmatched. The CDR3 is CSARDRESHYEQYF. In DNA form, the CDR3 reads TGCAGTGCCAGGGACAGGGAGAGCCACTACGAGCAGTACTTC.

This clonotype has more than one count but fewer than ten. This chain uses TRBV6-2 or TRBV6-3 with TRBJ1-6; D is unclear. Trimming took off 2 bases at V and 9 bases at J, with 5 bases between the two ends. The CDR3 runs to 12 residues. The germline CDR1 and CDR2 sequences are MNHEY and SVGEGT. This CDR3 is CASSYQASPLHF. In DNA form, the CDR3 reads TGTGCCAGCAGTTACCAGGCTTCACCCCTCCACTTT.

CDR3 loop: CASSKTGQEGETQYF. The CDR3 nucleotides are TGTGCCAGCTCAAAAACCGGACAGGAGGGAGAGACCCAGTACTTC. The V call is TRBV18, the J call TRBJ2-5; D possibly corresponds to TRBD1 (7 bases). The CDR3 totals 15 residues. Germline V gene sequence: CDR1 KGHSH, CDR2 LQKENI. V was pared by 5 bases and J by 4 bases, with 17 bases between. The variable domain in full, with the rest retrieved from reference TRBV18 and TRBJ2-5, is NAGVMQNPRHLVRRRGQEARLRCSPMKGHSHVYWYRQLPEEGLKFMVYLQKENIIDESGMPKERFSAEFPKEGPSILRIQQVVRGDSAAYFCASSKTGQEGETQYFGPGTRLLVL.

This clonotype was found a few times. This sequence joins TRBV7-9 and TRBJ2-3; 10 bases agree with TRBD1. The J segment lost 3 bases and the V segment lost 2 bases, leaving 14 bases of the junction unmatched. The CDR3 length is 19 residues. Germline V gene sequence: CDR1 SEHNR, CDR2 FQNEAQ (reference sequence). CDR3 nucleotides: TGTGCCAGCAGCTTATTAGGGACAGGGGTCAAATTTGGGACAGATACGCAGTATTTT. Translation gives CASSLLGTGVKFGTDTQYF.

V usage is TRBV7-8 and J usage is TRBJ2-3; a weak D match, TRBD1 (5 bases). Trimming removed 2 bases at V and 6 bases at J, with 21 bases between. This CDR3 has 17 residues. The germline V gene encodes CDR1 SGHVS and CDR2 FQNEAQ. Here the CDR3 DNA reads TGTGCCAGCAGCTTAATGGGTGGCAGGGTATCGAGGGATACGCAGTATTTT. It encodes CASSLMGGRVSRDTQYF.

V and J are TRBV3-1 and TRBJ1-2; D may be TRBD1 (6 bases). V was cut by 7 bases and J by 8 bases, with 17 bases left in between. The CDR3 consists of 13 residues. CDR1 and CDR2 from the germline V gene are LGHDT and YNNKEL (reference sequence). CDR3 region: CASTSGGGRGYTF. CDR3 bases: TGTGCCAGCACCTCCGGGGGCGGCCGCGGCTACACCTTC.

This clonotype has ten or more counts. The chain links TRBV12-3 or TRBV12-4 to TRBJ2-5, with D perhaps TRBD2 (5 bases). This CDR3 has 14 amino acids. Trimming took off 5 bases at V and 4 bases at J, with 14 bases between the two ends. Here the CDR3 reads CASSPTRTSETQYF. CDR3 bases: TGTGCCAGCAGTCCTACTAGGACGTCAGAGACCCAGTACTTC.

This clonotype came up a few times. This CDR3 is CASSYSIGLSTDTQYF. CDR3 sequence (DNA): TGTGCCAGCAGTTACTCGATAGGGCTGAGCACAGATACGCAGTATTTT. The chain uses TRBV6-5 and TRBJ2-3, with D hard to call. V lost 0 bases, J lost 0 bases, and 10 bases lay in between. The CDR3 runs 16 residues. Per germline, CDR1 MNHEY and CDR2 SVGAGI.

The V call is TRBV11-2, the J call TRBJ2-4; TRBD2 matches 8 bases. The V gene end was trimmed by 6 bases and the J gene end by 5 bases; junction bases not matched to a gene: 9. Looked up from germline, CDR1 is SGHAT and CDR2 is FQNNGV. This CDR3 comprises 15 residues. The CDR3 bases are TGTGCCAGCAGTCGACTCGGGGGGGCCCAAAACATTCAGTACTTC. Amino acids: CASSRLGGAQNIQYF.

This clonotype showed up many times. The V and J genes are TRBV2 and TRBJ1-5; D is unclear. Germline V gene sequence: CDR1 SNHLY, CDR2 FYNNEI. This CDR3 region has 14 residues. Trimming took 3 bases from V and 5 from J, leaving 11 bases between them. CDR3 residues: CASSDIGGDQPQHF. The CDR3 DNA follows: TGTGCCAGCAGTGACATAGGAGGAGATCAGCCCCAGCATTTT.

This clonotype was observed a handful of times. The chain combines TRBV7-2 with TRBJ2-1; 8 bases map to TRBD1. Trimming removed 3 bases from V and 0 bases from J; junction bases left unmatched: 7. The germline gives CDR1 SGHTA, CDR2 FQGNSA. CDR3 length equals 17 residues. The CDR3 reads CASSFLVTGGSYNEQFF. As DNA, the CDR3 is TGTGCCAGCAGCTTCCTAGTTACAGGGGGCTCCTACAATGAGCAGTTCTTC.

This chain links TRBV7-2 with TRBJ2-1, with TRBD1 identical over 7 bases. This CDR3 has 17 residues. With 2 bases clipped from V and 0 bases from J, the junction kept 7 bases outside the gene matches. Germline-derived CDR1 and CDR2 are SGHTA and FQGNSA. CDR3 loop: CASSLRDSALSYNEQFF. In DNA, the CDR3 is TGTGCCAGCAGCTTACGGGACAGTGCCCTCTCCTACAATGAGCAGTTCTTC.

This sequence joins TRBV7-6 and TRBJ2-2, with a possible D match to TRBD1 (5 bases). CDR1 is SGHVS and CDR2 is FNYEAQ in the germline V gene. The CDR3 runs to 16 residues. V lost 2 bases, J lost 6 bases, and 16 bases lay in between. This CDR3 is CASSLLGRVVAGELFF. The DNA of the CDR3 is TGTGCCAGCAGCTTACTGGGCAGGGTTGTGGCCGGGGAGCTGTTTTTT.

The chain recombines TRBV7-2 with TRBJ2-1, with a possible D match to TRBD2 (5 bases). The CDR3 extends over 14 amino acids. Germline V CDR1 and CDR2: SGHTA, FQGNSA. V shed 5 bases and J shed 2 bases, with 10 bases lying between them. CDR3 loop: CASSRPSPYNEQFF. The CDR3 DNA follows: TGTGCCAGCAGCCGACCTAGCCCCTACAATGAGCAGTTCTTC.

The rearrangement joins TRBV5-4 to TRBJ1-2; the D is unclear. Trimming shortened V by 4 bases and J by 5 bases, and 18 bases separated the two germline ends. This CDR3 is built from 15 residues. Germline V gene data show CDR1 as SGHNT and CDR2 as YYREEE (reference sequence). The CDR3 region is CASSPQAQGGYGYTF. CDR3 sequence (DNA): TGTGCCAGCAGCCCTCAGGCCCAAGGAGGGTATGGCTACACCTTC.

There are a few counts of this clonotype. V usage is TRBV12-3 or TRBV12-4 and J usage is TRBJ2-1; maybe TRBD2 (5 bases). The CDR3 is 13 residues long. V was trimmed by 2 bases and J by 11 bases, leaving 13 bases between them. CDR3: CASSLNSGVQQFF. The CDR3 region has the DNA TGTGCCAGCAGTTTAAATTCCGGGGTTCAGCAGTTCTTC.

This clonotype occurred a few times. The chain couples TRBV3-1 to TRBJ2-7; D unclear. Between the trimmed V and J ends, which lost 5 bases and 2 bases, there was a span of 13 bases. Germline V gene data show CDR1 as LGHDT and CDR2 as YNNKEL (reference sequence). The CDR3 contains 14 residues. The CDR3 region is CASSFWTGTYEQYF. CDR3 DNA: TGTGCCAGCAGCTTCTGGACGGGTACCTACGAGCAGTACTTC.

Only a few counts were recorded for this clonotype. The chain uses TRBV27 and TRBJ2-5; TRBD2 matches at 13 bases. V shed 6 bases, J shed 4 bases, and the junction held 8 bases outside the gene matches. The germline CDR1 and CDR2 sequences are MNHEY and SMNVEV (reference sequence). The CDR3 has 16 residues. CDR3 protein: CASSPLAGGARETQYF. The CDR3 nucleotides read TGTGCCAGCAGCCCACTAGCGGGGGGGGCCAGAGAGACCCAGTACTTC.

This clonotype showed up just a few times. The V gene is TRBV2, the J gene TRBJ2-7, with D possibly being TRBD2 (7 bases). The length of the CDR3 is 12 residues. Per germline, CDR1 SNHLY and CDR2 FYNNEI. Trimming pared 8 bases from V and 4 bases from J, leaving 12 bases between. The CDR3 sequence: CASWRGGYEQYF. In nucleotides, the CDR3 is TGTGCCAGCTGGAGGGGGGGATACGAGCAGTACTTC.

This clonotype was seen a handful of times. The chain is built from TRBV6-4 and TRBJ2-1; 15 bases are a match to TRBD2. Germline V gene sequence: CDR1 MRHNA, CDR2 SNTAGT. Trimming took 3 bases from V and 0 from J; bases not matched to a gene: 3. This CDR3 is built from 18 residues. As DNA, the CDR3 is TGTGCCAGCAGTGAGCTGGGACTAGCGGGGGGCTCCTACAATGAGCAGTTCTTC. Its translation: CASSELGLAGGSYNEQFF.

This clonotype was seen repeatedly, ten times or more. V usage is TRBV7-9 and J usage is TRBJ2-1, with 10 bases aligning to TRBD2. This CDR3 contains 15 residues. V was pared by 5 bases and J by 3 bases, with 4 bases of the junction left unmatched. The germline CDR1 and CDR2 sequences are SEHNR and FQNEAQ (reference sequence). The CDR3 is CASSLTSGVYNEQFF. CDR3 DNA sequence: TGTGCCAGCAGCCTAACTAGCGGGGTCTACAATGAGCAGTTCTTC.

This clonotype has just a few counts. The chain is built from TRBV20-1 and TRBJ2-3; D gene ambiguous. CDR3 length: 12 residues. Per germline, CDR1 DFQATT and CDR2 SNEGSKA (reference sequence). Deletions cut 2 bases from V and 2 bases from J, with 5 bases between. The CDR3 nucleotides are TGCAGTGCTAGACTTTTCACAGATACGCAGTATTTT. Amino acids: CSARLFTDTQYF.

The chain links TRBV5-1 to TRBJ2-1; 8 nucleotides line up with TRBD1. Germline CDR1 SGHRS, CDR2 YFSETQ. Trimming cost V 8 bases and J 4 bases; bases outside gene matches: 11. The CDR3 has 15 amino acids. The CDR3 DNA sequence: TGCGCCAGTAAAATTTCAGGGGGCTTTTACAATGAGCAGTTCTTC. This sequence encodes CASKISGGFYNEQFF.